These T cell receptor beta chains were read from a single sample in a study of T cells in Graves' hyperthyroidism and ophthalmopathy. One entry per CDR3 protein results from TCRdb running MiXCR on the multiplex PCR reads. This sample has roughly 580,000 distinct CDR3 sequences, with about 14% found just once. Sample: blood. The receptor source for this set is a woman aged 25 to 39 with Graves' hyperthyroidism that later progressed to Graves' ophthalmopathy. Each CDR3 is given with its conserved first and last residue. A D gene is named only where the DNA matches it firmly. Some rows mark clone size as missing; the rest say once, few, many or name a class of expanded clone.

j_gene | v_gene | abundance | d_gene | CDR3aa | CDR3nt
TRBJ2-1 | TRBV11-2 | many | TRBD2 | CASSLGWREGFGQFF | TGTGCCAGCAGCTTAGGCTGGCGGGAGGGTTTTGGGCAGTTCTTC
TRBJ2-2 | TRBV15 | - | - | CATSRVLVGTGELFF | TGTGCCACCAGCAGAGTTCTAGTTGGCACCGGGGAGCTGTTTTTT
TRBJ1-6 | TRBV7-9 | few | TRBD1 | CASSLETGGTGSQSSPLHF | TGTGCCAGCAGCTTAGAGACGGGGGGGACAGGTTCACAGAGTTCACCCCTCCACTTT
TRBJ2-5 | TRBV20-1 | - | TRBD2 | CSASGLASGETQYF | TGCAGTGCTTCCGGACTAGCGTCCGGAGAGACCCAGTACTTC
TRBJ2-2 | TRBV19 | many | TRBD1 | CASTQGAQWAGELFF | TGTGCCAGTACCCAGGGGGCCCAGTGGGCCGGGGAGCTGTTTTTT
TRBJ2-3 | TRBV19 | many | - | CASSPATDNTDTQYF | TGTGCCAGTAGCCCCGCCACCGATAACACAGATACGCAGTATTTT
TRBJ2-3 | TRBV6-2/TRBV6-3 | many | - | CASSYVVGSVATDTQYF | TGTGCCAGCAGTTACGTGGTTGGTAGCGTAGCCACAGATACGCAGTATTTT
TRBJ2-5 | TRBV2 | many | TRBD2 | CASSESGRVPFGTQYF | TGTGCCAGCAGTGAAAGCGGGAGAGTTCCTTTTGGGACCCAGTACTTC
TRBJ1-1 | TRBV20-1 | many | - | CSANLQNTEAFF | TGCAGTGCTAACCTACAGAACACTGAAGCTTTCTTT
TRBJ2-7 | TRBV30 | many | TRBD2 | CAWRRTSGNYEQYF | TGTGCCTGGAGGAGGACTAGCGGGAACTACGAGCAGTACTTC
TRBJ1-6 | TRBV11-3 | many | - | CASSLVKGVARNSPLHF | TGTGCCAGCAGCTTAGTAAAGGGGGTCGCCCGGAATTCACCCCTCCACTTT
TRBJ2-1 | TRBV6-6 | many | - | CASSYSIKKRDEQFF | TGTGCCAGCAGTTACTCGATTAAAAAGCGCGACGAGCAGTTCTTC
TRBJ2-5 | TRBV4-1 | few | - | CASSQEEQEAQYF | TGCGCCAGCAGCCAAGAGGAGCAAGAGGCCCAGTACTTC
TRBJ2-1 | TRBV4-1 | few | - | CASSQGGRPNEQFF | TGCGCCAGCAGCCAGGGGGGGCGACCCAATGAGCAGTTCTTC
TRBJ1-3 | TRBV19 | - | - | CASGRPGLGNTIYF | TGTGCCAGTGGTCGTCCGGGCCTCGGAAACACCATATATTTT
TRBJ2-7 | TRBV5-1 | few | - | CASGPGRWLYEQYF | TGCGCCAGCGGCCCGGGACGTTGGCTCTACGAGCAGTACTTC
TRBJ2-1 | TRBV15 | - | TRBD2 | CATSNIAGGNEQFF | TGTGCCACCAGCAATATAGCGGGAGGAAATGAGCAGTTCTTC
TRBJ2-7 | TRBV2 | many | - | CASRRDTNPGYEQYF | TGTGCCAGCAGAAGAGACACAAACCCAGGCTACGAGCAGTACTTC
TRBJ1-1 | TRBV18 | many | - | CASSPGPGGEAFF | TGTGCCAGCTCACCAGGACCGGGGGGTGAAGCTTTCTTT
TRBJ2-3 | TRBV20-1 | - | - | CSATAGRSTQYF | TGCAGTGCTACCGCGGGCAGGAGTACGCAGTATTTT
TRBJ2-2 | TRBV20-1 | few | - | CSAREAGELFF | TGCAGTGCTAGAGAAGCCGGGGAGCTGTTTTTT
TRBJ1-2 | TRBV19 | - | - | CATEAKGRYGYTF | TGTGCCACCGAAGCAAAAGGCAGATATGGCTACACCTTC
TRBJ2-1 | TRBV29-1 | many | - | CSVEPVLLHEQFF | TGCAGCGTTGAACCCGTCCTCCTCCATGAGCAGTTCTTC
TRBJ1-1 | TRBV11-2 | many | - | CASSLDLGLYTEAFF | TGTGCCAGCAGCTTAGATTTGGGGTTGTACACTGAAGCTTTCTTT
TRBJ1-6 | TRBV2 | - | TRBD1 | CASSEAGQGNNSPLHF | TGTGCCAGCAGTGAAGCGGGACAGGGAAATAATTCACCCCTCCACTTT
TRBJ2-7 | TRBV12-3/TRBV12-4 | - | - | CASGGRSSYDQYF | TGTGCCAGCGGAGGGCGTAGCTCCTACGATCAGTACTTC
TRBJ1-4 | TRBV19 | few | TRBD1 | CASSVTGTGGPPDEKLFF | TGTGCCAGTAGTGTAACCGGGACAGGGGGACCCCCGGACGAAAAACTGTTTTTT
TRBJ1-1 | TRBV20-1 | - | TRBD1 | CSAPTSDRGRVTEAFF | TGCAGTGCCCCTACATCCGACAGGGGGCGGGTCACTGAAGCTTTCTTT
TRBJ1-5 | TRBV4-1 | - | - | CASSQDRADSNQPQHF | TGCGCCAGCAGCCAAGATAGGGCAGATAGCAATCAGCCCCAGCATTTT
TRBJ2-1 | TRBV7-2 | many | - | CASSLSTAAYNEQFF | TGTGCCAGCAGCCTATCCACCGCGGCCTACAATGAGCAGTTCTTC
TRBJ1-4 | TRBV7-9 | many | - | CASSLEMGEKLFF | TGTGCCAGCAGCTTAGAGATGGGGGAAAAACTGTTTTTT
TRBJ1-1 | TRBV18 | - | - | CASSPILQLNTEAFF | TGTGCCAGCTCACCAATTTTACAGTTGAACACTGAAGCTTTCTTT
TRBJ2-1 | TRBV6-5 | - | - | CASSYGGRDPENNEQFF | TGTGCCAGCAGTTACGGTGGACGGGACCCGGAAAACAATGAGCAGTTCTTC
TRBJ2-3 | TRBV20-1 | many | TRBD2 | CSAPEVAGVYNTQYF | TGCAGTGCCCCCGAGGTAGCGGGAGTCTATAATACGCAGTATTTT
TRBJ1-2 | TRBV9 | - | TRBD1 | CASSGEVRGLLYGYTF | TGTGCCAGCAGCGGAGAGGTCAGGGGGCTGCTCTATGGCTACACCTTC
TRBJ2-1 | TRBV11-2 | many | - | CASRWEAGSYNEQFF | TGTGCCAGCAGGTGGGAGGCGGGATCCTACAATGAGCAGTTCTTC
TRBJ2-1 | TRBV24-1 | many | - | CATSDSWSSYNEQFF | TGTGCCACCAGTGATTCCTGGAGCTCCTACAATGAGCAGTTCTTC
TRBJ1-5 | TRBV11-1 | - | - | CASSLGKGGNQPQHF | TGTGCCAGCAGCTTAGGAAAGGGCGGGAATCAGCCCCAGCATTTT
TRBJ1-1 | TRBV6-1 | - | TRBD1 | CASRDRLDFYTEAFF | TGTGCCAGCAGGGACAGGCTAGATTTTTACACTGAAGCTTTCTTT
TRBJ2-7 | TRBV9 | - | - | CASSRDGTYEQYF | TGTGCCAGCAGCCGGGACGGGACCTACGAGCAGTACTTC